These 10 T cell receptor beta chains originate from one sample sequenced in a study of T cell responses to AZD1222 COVID-19 vaccine. Sequencing used immunoSEQ multiplex PCR; TCRdb keeps in-frame clones, though not all of them. The sample lists approximately 70,000 clones; more than 75% were seen once. The sample consisted of peripheral blood, taken 28 days after the second dose of the MenACWY control vaccine. The receptors derive from an adult who received the MenACWY meningococcal vaccine as a control.

This clone showed up many times. The chain carries TRBV20-1 and TRBJ1-1; D remains ambiguous. With 3 bases removed from V and 5 bases from J, the gap between germline ends came to 7 bases. This CDR3 contains 11 residues. Germline V CDR1 and CDR2: DFQATT, SNEGSKA (reference sequence). As DNA, the CDR3 is TGCAGTGCTAGTGGATATACTGAAGCTTTCTTT. This codes for CSASGYTEAFF.

This chain joins TRBV14 and TRBJ1-2; no definite D call. Per germline, CDR1 SGHDN and CDR2 FVKESK. The CDR3 contains 14 residues. Deletions cut 5 bases from V and 2 bases from J, with 12 bases between. CDR3 amino acids: CASSGQTANYGYTF. In DNA form, the CDR3 reads TGTGCCAGCAGCGGCCAGACGGCCAACTATGGCTACACCTTC.

The J gene is TRBJ1-6, the V gene TRBV23-1; 9 bases map to TRBD1. TRBV23-1 falls under the ORF class, with uncertain function. CDR3 length equals 14 residues. V gave up 3 bases and J gave up 10 bases; unmatched junction bases: 4. The CDR3 spells CASSQGQGGSPLHF. DNA for the CDR3: TGCGCCAGCAGTCAGGGACAGGGCGGGTCACCCCTCCACTTT.

This chain joins TRBV5-1 and TRBJ2-1, with D possibly being TRBD2 (6 bases). The germline CDR1 and CDR2 sequences are SGHRS and YFSETQ. Trimming stripped 4 bases from V and 5 bases from J, with 13 bases between. The CDR3 runs 14 residues. CDR3 coding DNA: TGCGCCAGCAGCGCCGGTAGCGGAAACAATGAGCAGTTCTTC. This gives the protein CASSAGSGNNEQFF.

V is TRBV15 and J is TRBJ2-1; 9 bases agree with TRBD2. V lost 5 bases and J lost 7; bases outside the gene matches: 9. The CDR3 consists of 15 residues. The germline CDR1 and CDR2 sequences are LNHNV and YYDKDF (reference sequence). CDR3 amino acids: CATSSRRGGTNEQFF. CDR3 sequence (DNA): TGTGCCACCAGCTCCCGGCGGGGGGGCACGAATGAGCAGTTCTTC.

This chain links TRBV4-3 with TRBJ2-1; 11 positions match TRBD2. From germline, CDR1 is LGHNA and CDR2 YSLEER. The CDR3 loop spans 15 amino acids. V gave up 3 bases and J gave up 10 bases; unmatched junction bases: 8. In DNA form, the CDR3 reads TGCGCCAGCAGCCAGAGCCGACTAGCGGGATACGAGCAGTTCTTC. It is translated as CASSQSRLAGYEQFF.

J is TRBJ2-7 and V is TRBV27; TRBD1 or TRBD2 may be the D gene (5 bases each). V was trimmed by 6 bases and J by 2 bases, leaving 17 bases between them. Germline CDR1 and CDR2: MNHEY and SMNVEV (reference sequence). This CDR3 has 15 amino acids. CDR3 loop: CASSFAGTAAYEQYF. The CDR3 DNA sequence: TGTGCCAGCAGCTTCGCCGGGACGGCTGCCTACGAGCAGTACTTC.

This chain joins TRBV12-3 or TRBV12-4 and TRBJ2-7, with D perhaps assigned TRBD1 or TRBD2 (5 bases each). Between the trimmed V and J ends, which lost 7 bases and 1 base, there was a span of 11 bases. The CDR3 runs to 13 residues. The CDR3 here is CASKTGRSYEQYF. CDR3 nucleotides: TGTGCCAGCAAAACGGGACGGTCCTACGAGCAGTACTTC.

The V call is TRBV4-1, the J call TRBJ2-7, with D perhaps given as TRBD1 or TRBD2 (6 bases each). CDR1 and CDR2 from the germline V gene are MGHRA and YSYEKL. The CDR3 has 17 residues. The V and J ends lost 4 bases and 2 bases respectively, with 21 bases between them. This CDR3 reads CASSPGRGRTATYEQYF. CDR3 DNA sequence: TGCGCCAGCAGCCCTGGACGGGGGCGGACGGCCACCTACGAGCAGTACTTC.

The chain carries TRBV3-1 (or the pseudogene TRBV3-2) and TRBJ1-4, with a weak D call TRBD1 (5 bases). This CDR3 has 16 amino acids. Germline values: CDR1 LGHDT, CDR2 YNNKEL (reference sequence). Trimming removed 1 base at V and 5 bases at J, with 14 bases between. The CDR3 here is CASSQVGTVGNEKLFF. CDR3 in DNA: TGTGCCAGCAGCCAAGTGGGGACGGTCGGCAATGAAAAACTGTTTTTT.